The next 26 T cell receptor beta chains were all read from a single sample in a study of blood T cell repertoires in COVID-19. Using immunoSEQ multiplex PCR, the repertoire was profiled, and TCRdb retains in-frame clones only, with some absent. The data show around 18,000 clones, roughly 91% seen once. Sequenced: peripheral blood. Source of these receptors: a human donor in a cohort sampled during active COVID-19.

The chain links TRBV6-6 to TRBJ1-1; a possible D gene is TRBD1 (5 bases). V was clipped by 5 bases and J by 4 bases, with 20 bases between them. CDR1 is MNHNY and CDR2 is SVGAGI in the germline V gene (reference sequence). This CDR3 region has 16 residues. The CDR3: CASSKTASPQATEAFF. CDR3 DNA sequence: TGTGCCAGCAGTAAGACAGCCTCACCTCAGGCCACTGAAGCTTTCTTT.

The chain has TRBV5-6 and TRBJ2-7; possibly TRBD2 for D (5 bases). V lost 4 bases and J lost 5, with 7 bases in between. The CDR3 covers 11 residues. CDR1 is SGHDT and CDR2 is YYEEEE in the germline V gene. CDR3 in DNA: TGTGCCAGCAGCAGGAGGAACGAGCAGTACTTC. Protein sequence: CASSRRNEQYF.

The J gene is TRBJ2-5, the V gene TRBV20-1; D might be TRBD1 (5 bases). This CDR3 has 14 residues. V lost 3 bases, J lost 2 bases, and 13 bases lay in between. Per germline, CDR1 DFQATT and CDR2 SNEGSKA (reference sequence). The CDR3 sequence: CSASLSRGQETQYF. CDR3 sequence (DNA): TGCAGTGCTAGTCTGTCTAGGGGACAAGAGACCCAGTACTTC.

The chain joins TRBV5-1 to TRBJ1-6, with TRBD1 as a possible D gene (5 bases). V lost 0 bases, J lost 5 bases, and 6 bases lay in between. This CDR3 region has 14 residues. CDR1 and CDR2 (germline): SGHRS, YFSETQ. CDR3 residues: CASSLAGNNSPLHF. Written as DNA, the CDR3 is TGCGCCAGCAGCTTGGCAGGGAATAATTCACCCCTCCACTTT.

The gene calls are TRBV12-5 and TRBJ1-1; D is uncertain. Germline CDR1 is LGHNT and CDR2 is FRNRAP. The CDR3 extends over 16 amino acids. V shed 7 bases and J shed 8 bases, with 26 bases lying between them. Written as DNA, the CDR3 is TGTGCTAGTGCCAACTCGAGGGTGGGAGGCAGCTCGGAAGCTTTCTTT. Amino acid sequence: CASANSRVGGSSEAFF.

The chain's CDR3 is CASKTGKGYEQYF. The CDR3 nucleotides are TGTGCCAGCAAGACAGGGAAGGGTTACGAGCAGTACTTC. This rearrangement joins TRBV6-5 to TRBJ2-7; 7 nucleotides agree with TRBD1. The CDR3 extends over 13 amino acids. V was clipped by 7 bases and J by 4 bases; unmatched bases: 7. Per germline, CDR1 MNHEY and CDR2 SVGAGI.

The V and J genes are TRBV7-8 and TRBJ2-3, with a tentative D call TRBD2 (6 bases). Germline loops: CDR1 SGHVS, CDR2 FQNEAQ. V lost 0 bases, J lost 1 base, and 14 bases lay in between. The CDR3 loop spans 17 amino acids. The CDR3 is CASSLANRVAGTDTQYF. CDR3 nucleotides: TGTGCCAGCAGCTTAGCGAATCGGGTAGCGGGCACAGATACGCAGTATTTT.

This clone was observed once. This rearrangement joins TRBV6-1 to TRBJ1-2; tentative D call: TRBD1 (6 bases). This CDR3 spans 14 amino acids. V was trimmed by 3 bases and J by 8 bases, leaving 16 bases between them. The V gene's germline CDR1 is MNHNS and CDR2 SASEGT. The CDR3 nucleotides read TGTGCCAGCAGTGACCTGTACAGGGTGGGCGGCTACACCTTC. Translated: CASSDLYRVGGYTF.

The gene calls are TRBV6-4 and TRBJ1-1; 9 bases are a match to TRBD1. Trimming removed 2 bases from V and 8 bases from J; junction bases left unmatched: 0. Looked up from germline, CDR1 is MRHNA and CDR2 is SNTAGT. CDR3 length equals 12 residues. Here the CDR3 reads CASSDGTGEAFF. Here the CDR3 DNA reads TGTGCCAGCAGTGACGGGACAGGGGAAGCTTTCTTT.

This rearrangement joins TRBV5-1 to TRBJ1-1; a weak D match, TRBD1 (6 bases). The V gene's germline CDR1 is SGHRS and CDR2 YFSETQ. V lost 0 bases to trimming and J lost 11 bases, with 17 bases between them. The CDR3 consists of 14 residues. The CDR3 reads CASSLDTGSQLAFF. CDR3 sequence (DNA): TGCGCCAGCAGCTTGGACACAGGGAGCCAATTGGCTTTCTTT.

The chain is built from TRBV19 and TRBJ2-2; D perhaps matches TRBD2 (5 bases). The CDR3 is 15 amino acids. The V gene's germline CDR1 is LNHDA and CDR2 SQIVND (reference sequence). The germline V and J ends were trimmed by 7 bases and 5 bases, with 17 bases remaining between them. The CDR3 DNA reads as TGTGCCAGTACCCTTATCCGGGGTTCTACCGGGGAGCTGTTTTTT. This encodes CASTLIRGSTGELFF. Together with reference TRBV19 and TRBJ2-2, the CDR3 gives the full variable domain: DGGITQSPKYLFRKEGQNVTLSCEQNLNHDAMYWYRQDPGQGLRLIYYSQIVNDFQKGDIAEGYSVSREKKESFPLTVTSAQKNPTAFYLCASTLIRGSTGELFFGEGSRLTVL.

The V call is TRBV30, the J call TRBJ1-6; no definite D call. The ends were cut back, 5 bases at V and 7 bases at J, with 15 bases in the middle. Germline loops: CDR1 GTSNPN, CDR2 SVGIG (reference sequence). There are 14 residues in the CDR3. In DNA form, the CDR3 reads TGTGCCTGGGAGGGAAGGGTCGGGAATTCACCCCTCCACTTT. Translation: CAWEGRVGNSPLHF. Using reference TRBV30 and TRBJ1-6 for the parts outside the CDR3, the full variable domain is SQTIHQWPATLVQPVGSPLSLECTVEGTSNPNLYWYRQAAGRGLQLLFYSVGIGQISSEVPQNLSASRPQDRQFILSSKKLLLSDSGFYLCAWEGRVGNSPLHFGNGTRLTVT.

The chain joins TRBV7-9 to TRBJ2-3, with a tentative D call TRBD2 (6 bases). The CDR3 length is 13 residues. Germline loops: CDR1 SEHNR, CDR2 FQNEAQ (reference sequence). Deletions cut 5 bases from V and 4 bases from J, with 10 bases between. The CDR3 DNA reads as TGTGCCAGCAGCCGCCCGGGGGCAGATACGCAGTATTTT. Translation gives CASSRPGADTQYF.

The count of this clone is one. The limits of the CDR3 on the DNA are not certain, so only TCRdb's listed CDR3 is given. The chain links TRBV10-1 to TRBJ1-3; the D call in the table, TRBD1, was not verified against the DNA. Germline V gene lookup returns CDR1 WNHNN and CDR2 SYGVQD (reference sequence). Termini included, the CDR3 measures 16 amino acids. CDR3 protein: CASILDRASSGNTIYF.

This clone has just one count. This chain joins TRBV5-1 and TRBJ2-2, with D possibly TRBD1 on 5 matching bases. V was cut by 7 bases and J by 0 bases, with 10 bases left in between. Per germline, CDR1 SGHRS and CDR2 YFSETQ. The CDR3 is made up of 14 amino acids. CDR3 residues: CASFDSANTGELFF. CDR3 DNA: TGCGCCAGCTTCGACAGCGCGAACACCGGGGAGCTGTTTTTT.

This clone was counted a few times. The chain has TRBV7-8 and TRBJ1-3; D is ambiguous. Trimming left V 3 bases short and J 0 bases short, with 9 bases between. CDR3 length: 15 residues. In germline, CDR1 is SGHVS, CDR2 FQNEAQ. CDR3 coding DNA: TGTGCCAGCAGCTTCGGTGATGGCTCTGGAAACACCATATATTTT. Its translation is CASSFGDGSGNTIYF.

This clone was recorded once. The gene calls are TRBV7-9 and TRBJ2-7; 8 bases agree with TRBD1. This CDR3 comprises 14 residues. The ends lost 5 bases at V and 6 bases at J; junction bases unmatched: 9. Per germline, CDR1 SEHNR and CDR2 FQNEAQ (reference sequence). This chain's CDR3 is CASSLLRGRPEQYF. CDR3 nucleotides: TGTGCCAGCAGCCTCCTCAGGGGGCGACCCGAGCAGTACTTC.

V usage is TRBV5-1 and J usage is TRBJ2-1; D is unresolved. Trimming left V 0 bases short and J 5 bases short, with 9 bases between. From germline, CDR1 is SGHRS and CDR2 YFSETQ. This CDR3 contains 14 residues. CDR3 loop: CASSLALSDNEQFF. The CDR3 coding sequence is TGCGCCAGCAGCTTGGCACTTTCGGACAATGAGCAGTTCTTC.

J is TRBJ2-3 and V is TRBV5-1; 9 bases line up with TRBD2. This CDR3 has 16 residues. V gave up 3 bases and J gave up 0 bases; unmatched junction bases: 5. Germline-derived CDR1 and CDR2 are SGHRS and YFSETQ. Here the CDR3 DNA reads TGCGCCAGCAGCTCGACCGGGACTAGCAGCACAGATACGCAGTATTTT. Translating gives CASSSTGTSSTDTQYF.

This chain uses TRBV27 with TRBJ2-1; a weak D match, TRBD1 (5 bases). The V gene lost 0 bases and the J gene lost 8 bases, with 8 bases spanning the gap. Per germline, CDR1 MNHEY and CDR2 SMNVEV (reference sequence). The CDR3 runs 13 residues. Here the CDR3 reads CASSLSGAHEQFF. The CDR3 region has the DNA TGTGCCAGCAGTTTATCAGGGGCCCATGAGCAGTTCTTC.

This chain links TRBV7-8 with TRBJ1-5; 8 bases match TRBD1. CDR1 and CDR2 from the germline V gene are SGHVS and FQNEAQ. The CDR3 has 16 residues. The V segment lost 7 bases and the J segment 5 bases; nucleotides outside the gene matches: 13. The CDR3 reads CASIPGGSRTDQPQHF. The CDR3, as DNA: TGTGCCAGCATCCCAGGGGGCTCCCGGACGGATCAGCCCCAGCATTTT.

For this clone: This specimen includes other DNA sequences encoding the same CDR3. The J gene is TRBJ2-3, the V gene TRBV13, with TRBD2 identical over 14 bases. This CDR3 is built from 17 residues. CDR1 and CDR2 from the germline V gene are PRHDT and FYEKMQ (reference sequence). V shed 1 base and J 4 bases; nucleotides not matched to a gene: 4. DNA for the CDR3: TGTGCCAGCAGCTTAGCGGGACTAGCGGGAGTTCCAGATACGCAGTATTTT. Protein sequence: CASSLAGLAGVPDTQYF.

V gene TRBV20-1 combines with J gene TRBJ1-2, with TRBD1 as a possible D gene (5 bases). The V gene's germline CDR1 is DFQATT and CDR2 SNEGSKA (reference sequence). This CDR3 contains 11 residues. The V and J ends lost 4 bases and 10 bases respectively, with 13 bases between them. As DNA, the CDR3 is TGCAGTGCTACCGCGGGGGGTGACTACACCTTC. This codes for CSATAGGDYTF.

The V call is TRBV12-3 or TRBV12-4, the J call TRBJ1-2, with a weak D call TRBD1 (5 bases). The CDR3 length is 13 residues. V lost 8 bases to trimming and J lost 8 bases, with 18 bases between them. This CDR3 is CASGRTGMTGYTF. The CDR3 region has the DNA TGTGCCAGCGGCCGAACAGGAATGACCGGCTACACCTTC.

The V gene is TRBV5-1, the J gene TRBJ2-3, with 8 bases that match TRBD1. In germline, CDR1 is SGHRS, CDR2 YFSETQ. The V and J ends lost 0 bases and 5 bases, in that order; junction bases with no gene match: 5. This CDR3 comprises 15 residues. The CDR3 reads CASSLEARGRDTQYF. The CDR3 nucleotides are TGCGCCAGCAGCTTGGAGGCCAGGGGGCGAGATACGCAGTATTTT.

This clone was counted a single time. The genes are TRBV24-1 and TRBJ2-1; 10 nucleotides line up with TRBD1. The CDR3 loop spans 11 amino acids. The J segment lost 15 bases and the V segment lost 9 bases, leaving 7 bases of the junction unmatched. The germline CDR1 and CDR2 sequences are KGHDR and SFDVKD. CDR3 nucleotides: TGTGCCACCGCCGACAGGGGGCGTCTGTTCTTC. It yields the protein CATADRGRLFF.